The clone carrying this T cell receptor (beta chain) has only a few counts. This specimen comes from a study of T-cell reconstitution after alpha-beta-depleted transplantation in children. Unique molecular identifiers were used to barcode this TCRbeta library. TCRdb processed the PCR reads anew with MiXCR; each CDR3 protein has one entry. The profile shows hundreds of thousands of distinct CDR3 sequences, around a third of them singletons. CDR3 length: 15 amino acids. J gave up 8 bases and V 0 bases, and 6 bases lay outside the gene matches. Looked up from germline, CDR1 is SGDLS and CDR2 is YYNGEE. The chain employs TRBV9 and TRBJ2-1; 9 bases agree with TRBD2. The sample was PBMCs from the stem cell graft donor, taken from the stem cell graft. The receptor was isolated from a human donor who donated a stem cell graft to a child with aplastic anemia. The CDR3 reads CASSVEGLAIDEQFF. The CDR3 DNA follows: TGTGCCAGCAGCGTAGAGGGACTAGCTATCGATGAGCAGTTCTTC.